This T cell receptor beta chain was retrieved from a study of molecular identifiers for immune sequencing clone quantification. Study-level information: Replicates partitioned RNA from approximately 20,000 or 98,000 naive CD8 cells into five parts, sequencing four.

Regarding this clonotype: Its antigen is undetermined. A much larger clone is a single base away; this may be a read error.

The sorting of naive CD8 T cells used the CD8+CD4-CCR7+CD45RA+ phenotype. This CDR3 region has 13 residues. V shed 7 bases and J shed 6 bases, with 14 bases lying between them. From germline, CDR1 is SGDLS and CDR2 YYNGEE. Bulk TCR libraries used previously described methods and listed TCR primers. TCRdb used MiXCR to reprocess the PCR reads, holding one entry per CDR3 protein. The sample holds about 320,000 distinct CDR3 sequences, 24% seen once. Study findings and constraints: Spiked-in Jurkat TCR RNA corresponding to one cell was reported as detectable against approximately 930,000 naive cells.

Specimen: naive CD8+ T cells from blood, with Jurkat cell RNA spiked in. Subset: FACS-sorted CD8+CD4-CCR7+CD45RA+ naive T cells. The chain combines TRBV9 with TRBJ2-1; maybe TRBD1 (5 bases). The receptor was derived from a human donor in good health. Some libraries in this study had Jurkat cell RNA spiked in. The CDR3 is CASGYDSVNEQFF. The CDR3 DNA is TGTGCCAGCGGCTACGACAGCGTCAATGAGCAGTTCTTC.